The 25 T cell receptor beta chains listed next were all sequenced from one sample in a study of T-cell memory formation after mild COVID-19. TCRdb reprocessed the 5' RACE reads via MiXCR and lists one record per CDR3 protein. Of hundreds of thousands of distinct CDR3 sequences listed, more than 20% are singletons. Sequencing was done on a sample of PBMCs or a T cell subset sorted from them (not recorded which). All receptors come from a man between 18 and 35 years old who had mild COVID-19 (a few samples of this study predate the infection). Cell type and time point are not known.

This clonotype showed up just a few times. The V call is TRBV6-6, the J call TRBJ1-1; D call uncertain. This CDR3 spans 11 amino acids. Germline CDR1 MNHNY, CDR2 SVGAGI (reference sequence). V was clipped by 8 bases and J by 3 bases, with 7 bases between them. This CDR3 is CASEGYTEAFF. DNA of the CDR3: TGTGCCAGCGAGGGTTACACTGAAGCTTTCTTT.

CDR3 amino acids: CASSLYAAGTEAFF. DNA for the CDR3: TGTGCCAGCAGCTTATACGCCGCGGGCACTGAAGCTTTCTTT. This chain connects TRBV11-2 to TRBJ1-1, with D uncertain. The germline V gene encodes CDR1 SGHAT and CDR2 FQNNGV. Trimming left V 2 bases short and J 4 bases short, with 11 bases between. This CDR3 contains 14 residues. Full variable domain (missing parts from reference TRBV11-2 and TRBJ1-1): EAGVAQSPRYKIIEKRQSVAFWCNPISGHATLYWYQQILGQGPKLLIQFQNNGVVDDSQLPKDRFSAERLKGVDSTLKIQPAKLEDSAVYLCASSLYAAGTEAFFGQGTRLTVV.

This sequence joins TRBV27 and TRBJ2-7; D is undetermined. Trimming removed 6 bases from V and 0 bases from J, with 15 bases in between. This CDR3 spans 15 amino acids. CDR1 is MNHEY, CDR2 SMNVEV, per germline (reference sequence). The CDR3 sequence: CASRVRTFSSYEQYF. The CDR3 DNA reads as TGTGCCAGCAGAGTTCGAACATTTAGCTCCTACGAGCAGTACTTC.

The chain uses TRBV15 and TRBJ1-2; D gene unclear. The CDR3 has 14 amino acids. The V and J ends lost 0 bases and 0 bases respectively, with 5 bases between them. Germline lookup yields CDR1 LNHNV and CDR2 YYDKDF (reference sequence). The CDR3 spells CATSRDAANYGYTF. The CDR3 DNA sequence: TGTGCCACCAGCAGAGACGCAGCTAACTATGGCTACACCTTC.

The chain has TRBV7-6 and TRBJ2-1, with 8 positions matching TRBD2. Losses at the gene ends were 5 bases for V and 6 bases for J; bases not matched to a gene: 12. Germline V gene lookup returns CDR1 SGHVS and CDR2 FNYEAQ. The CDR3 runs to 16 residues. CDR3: CASSPTLAGRGNEQFF. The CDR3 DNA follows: TGTGCCAGCAGCCCTACCTTAGCGGGGAGAGGCAATGAGCAGTTCTTC. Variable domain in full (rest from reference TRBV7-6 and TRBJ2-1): GAGVSQSPRYKVTKRGQDVALRCDPISGHVSLYWYRQALGQGPEFLTYFNYEAQQDKSGLPNDRFSAERPEGSISTLTIQRTEQRDSAMYRCASSPTLAGRGNEQFFGPGTRLTVL.

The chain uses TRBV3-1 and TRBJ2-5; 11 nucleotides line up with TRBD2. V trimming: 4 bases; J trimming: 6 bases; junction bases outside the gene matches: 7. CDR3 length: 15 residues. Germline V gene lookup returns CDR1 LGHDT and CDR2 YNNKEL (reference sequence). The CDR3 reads CASSPALAGAKTQYF. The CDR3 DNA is TGTGCCAGCAGCCCCGCACTAGCGGGGGCCAAGACCCAGTACTTC.

CDR3 protein: CATSRGKDRSSNQPQHF. CDR3 DNA sequence: TGTGCCACCAGCAGAGGAAAAGACAGGTCTAGCAATCAGCCCCAGCATTTT. V gene TRBV15 combines with J gene TRBJ1-5; TRBD1 is a possible D gene (6 bases). Trimming took 1 base from V and 0 from J, leaving 13 bases between them. There are 17 residues in the CDR3. Germline V gene lookup returns CDR1 LNHNV and CDR2 YYDKDF (reference sequence).

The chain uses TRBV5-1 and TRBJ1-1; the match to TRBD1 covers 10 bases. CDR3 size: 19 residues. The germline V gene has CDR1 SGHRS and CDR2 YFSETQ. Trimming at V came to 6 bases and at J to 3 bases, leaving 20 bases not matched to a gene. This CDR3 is CASKSRTGTGEIMDTEAFF. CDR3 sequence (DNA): TGCGCCAGCAAATCCCGAACCGGGACAGGGGAGATTATGGACACTGAAGCTTTCTTT. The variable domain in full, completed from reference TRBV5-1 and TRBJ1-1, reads KAGVTQTPRYLIKTRGQQVTLSCSPISGHRSVSWYQQTPGQGLQFLFEYFSETQRNKGNFPGRFSGRQFSNSRSEMNVSTLELGDSALYLCASKSRTGTGEIMDTEAFFGQGTRLTVV.

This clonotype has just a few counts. The CDR3 DNA reads as TGTGCCAGCAGTTACTCGGGACTATCTTCAGGCGAGCAGTACTTC. This encodes CASSYSGLSSGEQYF. The rearrangement uses TRBV27 and TRBJ2-7; 7 nucleotides agree with TRBD2. The CDR3 is 15 residues long. In germline, CDR1 is MNHEY, CDR2 SMNVEV (reference sequence). The junction had 12 bases not matched to a gene; V was cut back by 4 bases and J by 6 bases.

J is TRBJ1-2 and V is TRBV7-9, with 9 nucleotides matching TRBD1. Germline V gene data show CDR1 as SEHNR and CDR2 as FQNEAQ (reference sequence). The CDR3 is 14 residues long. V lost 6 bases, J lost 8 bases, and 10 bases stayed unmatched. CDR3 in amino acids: CASRSPGQGSGYTF. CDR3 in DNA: TGTGCCAGCAGGTCACCGGGACAGGGCAGCGGCTACACCTTC.

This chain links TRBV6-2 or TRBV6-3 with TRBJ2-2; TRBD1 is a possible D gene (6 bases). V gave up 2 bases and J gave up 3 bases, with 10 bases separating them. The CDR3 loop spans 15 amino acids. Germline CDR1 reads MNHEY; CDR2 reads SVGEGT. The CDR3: CASSYPAGDTGELFF. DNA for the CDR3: TGTGCCAGCAGTTACCCGGCAGGGGACACCGGGGAGCTGTTTTTT.

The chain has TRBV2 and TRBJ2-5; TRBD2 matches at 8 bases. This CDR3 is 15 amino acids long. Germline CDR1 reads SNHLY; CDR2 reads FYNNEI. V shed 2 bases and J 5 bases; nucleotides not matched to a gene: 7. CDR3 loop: CASSEPGGLRETQYF. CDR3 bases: TGTGCCAGCAGTGAACCGGGGGGGCTAAGGGAGACCCAGTACTTC.

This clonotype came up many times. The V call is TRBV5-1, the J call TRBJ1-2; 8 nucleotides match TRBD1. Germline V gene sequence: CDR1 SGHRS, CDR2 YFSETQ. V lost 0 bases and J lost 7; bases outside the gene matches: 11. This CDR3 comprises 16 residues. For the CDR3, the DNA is TGCGCCAGCAGCTTGGTTGCCGGACAGGGTTATAGTGGCTACACCTTC. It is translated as CASSLVAGQGYSGYTF. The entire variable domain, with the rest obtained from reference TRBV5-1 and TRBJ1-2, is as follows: KAGVTQTPRYLIKTRGQQVTLSCSPISGHRSVSWYQQTPGQGLQFLFEYFSETQRNKGNFPGRFSGRQFSNSRSEMNVSTLELGDSALYLCASSLVAGQGYSGYTFGSGTRLTVV.

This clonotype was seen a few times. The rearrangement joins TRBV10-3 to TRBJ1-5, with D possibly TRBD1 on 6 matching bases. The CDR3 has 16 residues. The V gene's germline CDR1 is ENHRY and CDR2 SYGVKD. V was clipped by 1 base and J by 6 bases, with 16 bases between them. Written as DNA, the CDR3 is TGTGCCATCAGTGAGTATGGGTCAGGGGATGGTCAGCCCCAGCATTTT. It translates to CAISEYGSGDGQPQHF.

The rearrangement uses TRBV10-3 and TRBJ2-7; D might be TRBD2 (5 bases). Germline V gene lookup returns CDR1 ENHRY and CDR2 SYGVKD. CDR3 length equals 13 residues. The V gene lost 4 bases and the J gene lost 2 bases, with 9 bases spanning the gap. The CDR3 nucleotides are TGTGCCATCAGTGGGAGGCATGCCTACGAGCAGTACTTC. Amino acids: CAISGRHAYEQYF.

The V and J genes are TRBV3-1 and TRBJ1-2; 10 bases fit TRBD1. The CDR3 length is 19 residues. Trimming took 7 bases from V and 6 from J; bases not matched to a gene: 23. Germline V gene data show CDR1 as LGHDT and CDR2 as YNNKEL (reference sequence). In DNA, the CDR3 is TGTGCCAGCACCGCCGTGACAGGGGGCGCAGAAGTAATCGGGCATGGCTACACCTTC. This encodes CASTAVTGGAEVIGHGYTF.

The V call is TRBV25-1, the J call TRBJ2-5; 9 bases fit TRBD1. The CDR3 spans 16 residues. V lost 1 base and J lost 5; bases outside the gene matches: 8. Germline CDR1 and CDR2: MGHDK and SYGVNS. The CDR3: CASSEFGQGRRETQYF. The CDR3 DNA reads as TGTGCCAGCAGTGAATTTGGACAGGGGCGACGGGAGACCCAGTACTTC.

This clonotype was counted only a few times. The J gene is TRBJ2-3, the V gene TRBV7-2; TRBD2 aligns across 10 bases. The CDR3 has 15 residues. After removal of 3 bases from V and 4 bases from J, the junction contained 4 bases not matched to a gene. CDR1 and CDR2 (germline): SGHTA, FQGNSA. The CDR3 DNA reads TGTGCCAGCAGCTTCACGGGACTAGCGCCAGATACGCAGTATTTT. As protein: CASSFTGLAPDTQYF.

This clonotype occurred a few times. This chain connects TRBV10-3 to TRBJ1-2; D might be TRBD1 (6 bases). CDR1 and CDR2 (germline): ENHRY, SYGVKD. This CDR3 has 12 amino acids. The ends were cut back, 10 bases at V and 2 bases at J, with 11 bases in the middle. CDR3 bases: TGTGCCAGCGGGACACAGAACTATGGCTACACCTTC. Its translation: CASGTQNYGYTF.

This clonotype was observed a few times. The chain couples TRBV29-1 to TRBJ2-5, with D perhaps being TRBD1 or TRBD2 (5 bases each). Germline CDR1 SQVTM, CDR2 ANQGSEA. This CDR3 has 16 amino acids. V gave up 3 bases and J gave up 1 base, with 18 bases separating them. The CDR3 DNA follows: TGCAGCGTTGAGGGGGACCTCGTTACGAGCCAAGAGACCCAGTACTTC. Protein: CSVEGDLVTSQETQYF.

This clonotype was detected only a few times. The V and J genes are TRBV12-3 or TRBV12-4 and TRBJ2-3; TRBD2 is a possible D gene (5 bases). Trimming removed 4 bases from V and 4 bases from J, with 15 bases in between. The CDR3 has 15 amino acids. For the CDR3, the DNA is TGTGCCAGCAGTTCGGCCGAAGGAGGCGCAGATACGCAGTATTTT. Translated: CASSSAEGGADTQYF.

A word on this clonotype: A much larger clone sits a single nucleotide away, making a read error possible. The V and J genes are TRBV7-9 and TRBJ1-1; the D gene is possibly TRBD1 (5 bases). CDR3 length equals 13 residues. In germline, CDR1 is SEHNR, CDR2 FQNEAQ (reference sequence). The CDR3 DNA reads TGTGCCAGCTCCAGGGTGGCGAACACTGAAGATTTCTTT. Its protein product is CASSRVANTEDFF.

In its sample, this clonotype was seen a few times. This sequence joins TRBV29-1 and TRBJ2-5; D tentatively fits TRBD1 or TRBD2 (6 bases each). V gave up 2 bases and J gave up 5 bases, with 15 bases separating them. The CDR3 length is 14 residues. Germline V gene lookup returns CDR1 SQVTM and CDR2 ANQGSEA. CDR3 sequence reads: CSVESGGRLETQYF. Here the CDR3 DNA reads TGCAGCGTTGAATCCGGGGGCCGTTTGGAGACCCAGTACTTC.

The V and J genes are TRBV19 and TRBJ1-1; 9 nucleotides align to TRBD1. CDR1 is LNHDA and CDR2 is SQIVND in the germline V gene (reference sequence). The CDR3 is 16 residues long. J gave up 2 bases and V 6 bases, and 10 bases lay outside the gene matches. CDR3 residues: CASRSGTGNINTEAFF. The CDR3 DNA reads TGTGCCAGTAGGAGCGGGACAGGGAATATTAACACTGAAGCTTTCTTT.

The CDR3 coding sequence is TGTGCCAGCAGCGTTGTGGGAACCCAAGAGACCCAGTACTTC. Translated, it gives CASSVVGTQETQYF. The V call is TRBV3-1, the J call TRBJ2-5; D remains ambiguous. Germline loops: CDR1 LGHDT, CDR2 YNNKEL (reference sequence). Trimming took 5 bases from V and 1 from J, leaving 11 bases between them. The CDR3 contains 14 residues.